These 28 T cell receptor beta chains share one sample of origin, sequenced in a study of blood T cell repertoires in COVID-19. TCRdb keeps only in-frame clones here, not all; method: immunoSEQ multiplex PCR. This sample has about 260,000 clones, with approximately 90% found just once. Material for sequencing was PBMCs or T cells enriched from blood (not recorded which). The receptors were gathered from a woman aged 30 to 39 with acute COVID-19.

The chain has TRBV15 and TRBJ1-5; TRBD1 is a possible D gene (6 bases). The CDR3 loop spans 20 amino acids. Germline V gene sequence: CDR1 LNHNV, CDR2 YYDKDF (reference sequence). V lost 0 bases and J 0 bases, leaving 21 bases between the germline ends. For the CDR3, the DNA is TGTGCCACCAGCAGAGAGGATCAGGACAGTTCAAGATATAGCAATCAGCCCCAGCATTTT. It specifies CATSREDQDSSRYSNQPQHF.

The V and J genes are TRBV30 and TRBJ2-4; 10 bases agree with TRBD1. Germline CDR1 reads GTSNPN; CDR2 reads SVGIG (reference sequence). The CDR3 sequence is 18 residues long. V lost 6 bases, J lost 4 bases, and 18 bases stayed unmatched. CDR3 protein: CACTPDRGTGVNKNIQYF. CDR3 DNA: TGTGCCTGTACACCCGACCGAGGGACAGGGGTAAATAAAAACATTCAGTACTTC.

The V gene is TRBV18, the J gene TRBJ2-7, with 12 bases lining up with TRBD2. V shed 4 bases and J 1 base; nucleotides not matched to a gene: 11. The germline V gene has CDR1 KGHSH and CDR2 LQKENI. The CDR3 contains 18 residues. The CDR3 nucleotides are TGTGCCAGCTCACTTACAGGGCTAGCGGGAGGGATTTCCTACGAGCAGTACTTC. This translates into CASSLTGLAGGISYEQYF.

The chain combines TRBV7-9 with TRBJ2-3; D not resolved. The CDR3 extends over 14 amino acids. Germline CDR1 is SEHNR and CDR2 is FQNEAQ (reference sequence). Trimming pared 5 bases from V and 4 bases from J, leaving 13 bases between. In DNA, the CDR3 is TGTGCCAGCAGCCCCTACCAAACGGCAGATACGCAGTATTTT. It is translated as CASSPYQTADTQYF.

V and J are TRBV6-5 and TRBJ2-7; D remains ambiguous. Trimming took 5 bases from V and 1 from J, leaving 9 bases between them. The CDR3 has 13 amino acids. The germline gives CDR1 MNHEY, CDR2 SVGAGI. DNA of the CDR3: TGTGCCAGCAGTCCCGGAGTGTCCTACGAGCAGTACTTC. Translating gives CASSPGVSYEQYF.

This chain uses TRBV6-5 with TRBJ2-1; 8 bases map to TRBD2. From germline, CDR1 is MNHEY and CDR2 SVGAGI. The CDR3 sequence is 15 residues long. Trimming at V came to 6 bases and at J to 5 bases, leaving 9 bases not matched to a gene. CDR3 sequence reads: CASRSIASGHNEQFF. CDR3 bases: TGTGCCAGCAGGTCTATAGCTAGCGGGCACAATGAGCAGTTCTTC.

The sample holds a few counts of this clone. In DNA form, the CDR3 reads TGCGCCAGCAGCCAAGGACGAGGCTCGGATTACAATTCACCCCTCCACTTT. The encoded protein is CASSQGRGSDYNSPLHF. The genes are TRBV4-3 and TRBJ1-6; D unclear. The CDR3 consists of 17 residues. In germline, CDR1 is LGHNA, CDR2 YSLEER. Trimming cost V 1 base and J 7 bases, with 17 bases left between them.

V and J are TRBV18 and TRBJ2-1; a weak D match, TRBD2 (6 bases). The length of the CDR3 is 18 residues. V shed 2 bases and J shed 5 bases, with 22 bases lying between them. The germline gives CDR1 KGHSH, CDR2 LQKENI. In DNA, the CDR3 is TGTGCCAGCTCACCATCCAGCACCGGGACTGGGGTTAACAATGAGCAGTTCTTC. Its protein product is CASSPSSTGTGVNNEQFF.

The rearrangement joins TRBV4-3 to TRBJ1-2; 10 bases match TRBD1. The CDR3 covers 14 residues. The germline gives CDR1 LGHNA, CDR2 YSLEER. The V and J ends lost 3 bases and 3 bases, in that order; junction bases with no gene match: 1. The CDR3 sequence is CASSHGQGDYGYTF. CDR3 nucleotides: TGCGCCAGCAGCCACGGACAGGGGGACTATGGCTACACCTTC.

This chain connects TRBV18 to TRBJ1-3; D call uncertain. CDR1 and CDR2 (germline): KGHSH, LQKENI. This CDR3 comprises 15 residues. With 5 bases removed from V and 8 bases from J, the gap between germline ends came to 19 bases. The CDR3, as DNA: TGTGCCAGCTCATCAAGCGCGTCACAAAAAGACACCATATATTTT. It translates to CASSSSASQKDTIYF.

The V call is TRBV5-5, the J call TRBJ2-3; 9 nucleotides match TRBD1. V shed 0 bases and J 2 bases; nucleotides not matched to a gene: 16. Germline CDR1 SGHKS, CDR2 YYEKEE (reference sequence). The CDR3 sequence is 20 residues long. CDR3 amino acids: CASSLASGTGFVGYTDTQYF. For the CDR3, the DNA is TGTGCCAGCAGCTTGGCCTCCGGGACAGGGTTTGTGGGATACACAGATACGCAGTATTTT.

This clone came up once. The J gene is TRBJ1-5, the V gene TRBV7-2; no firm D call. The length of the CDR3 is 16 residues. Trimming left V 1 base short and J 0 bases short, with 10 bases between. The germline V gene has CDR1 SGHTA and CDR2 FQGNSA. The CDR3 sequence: CASSLVAGGSNQPQHF. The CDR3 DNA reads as TGTGCCAGCAGCTTAGTGGCGGGAGGTAGCAATCAGCCCCAGCATTTT. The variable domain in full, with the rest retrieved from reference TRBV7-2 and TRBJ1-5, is GAGVSQSPSNKVTEKGKDVELRCDPISGHTALYWYRQSLGQGLEFLIYFQGNSAPDKSGLPSDRFSAERTGGSVSTLTIQRTQQEDSAVYLCASSLVAGGSNQPQHFGDGTRLSIL.

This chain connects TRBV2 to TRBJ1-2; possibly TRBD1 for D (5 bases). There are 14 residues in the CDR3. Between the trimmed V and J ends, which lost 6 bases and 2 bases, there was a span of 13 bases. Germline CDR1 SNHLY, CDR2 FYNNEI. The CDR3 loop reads CASRAGLANYGYTF. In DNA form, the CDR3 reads TGTGCCAGCAGAGCAGGGTTGGCGAACTATGGCTACACCTTC.

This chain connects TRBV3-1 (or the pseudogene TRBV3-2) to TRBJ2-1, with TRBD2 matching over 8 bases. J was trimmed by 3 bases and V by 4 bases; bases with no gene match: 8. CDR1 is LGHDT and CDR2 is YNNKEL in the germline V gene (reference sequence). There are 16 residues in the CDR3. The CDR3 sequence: CASSPLTSEVYNEQFF. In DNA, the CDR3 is TGTGCCAGCAGCCCCCTGACTAGCGAGGTCTACAATGAGCAGTTCTTC.

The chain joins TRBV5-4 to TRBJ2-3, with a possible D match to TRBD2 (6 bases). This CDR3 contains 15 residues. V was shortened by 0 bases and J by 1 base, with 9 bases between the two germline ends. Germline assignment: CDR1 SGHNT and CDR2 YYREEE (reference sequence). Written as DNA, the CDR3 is TGTGCCAGCAGCTTGGCCGGCGGGGGCACAGATACGCAGTATTTT. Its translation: CASSLAGGGTDTQYF.

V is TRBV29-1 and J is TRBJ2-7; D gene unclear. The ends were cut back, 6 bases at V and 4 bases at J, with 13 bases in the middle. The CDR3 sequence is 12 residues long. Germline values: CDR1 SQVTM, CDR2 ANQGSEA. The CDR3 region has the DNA TGCAGCGTAGCTTTTACTACTTACGAGCAGTACTTC. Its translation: CSVAFTTYEQYF.

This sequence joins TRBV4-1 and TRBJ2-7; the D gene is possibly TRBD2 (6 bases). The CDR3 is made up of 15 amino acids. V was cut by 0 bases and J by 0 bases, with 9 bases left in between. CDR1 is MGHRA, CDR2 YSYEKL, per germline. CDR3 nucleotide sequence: TGCGCCAGCAGCCAAGATGGGGGGAGCTCCTACGAGCAGTACTTC. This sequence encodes CASSQDGGSSYEQYF.

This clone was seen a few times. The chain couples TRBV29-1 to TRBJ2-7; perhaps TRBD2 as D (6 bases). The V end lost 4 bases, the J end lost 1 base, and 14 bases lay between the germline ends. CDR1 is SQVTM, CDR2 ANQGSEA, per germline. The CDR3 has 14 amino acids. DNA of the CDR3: TGCAGCGTTGTACTTAGCGGACTATCCTACGAGCAGTACTTC. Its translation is CSVVLSGLSYEQYF.

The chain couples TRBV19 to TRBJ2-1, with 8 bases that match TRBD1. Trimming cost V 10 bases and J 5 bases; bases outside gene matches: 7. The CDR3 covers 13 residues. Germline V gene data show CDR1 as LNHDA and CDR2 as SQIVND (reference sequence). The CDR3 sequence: CATLLDRDNEQFF. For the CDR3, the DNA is TGTGCCACACTATTGGACAGGGACAATGAGCAGTTCTTC.

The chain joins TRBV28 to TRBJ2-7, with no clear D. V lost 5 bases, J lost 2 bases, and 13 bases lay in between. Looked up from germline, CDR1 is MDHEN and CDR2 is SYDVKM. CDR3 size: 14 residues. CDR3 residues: CASSLRLAPYEQYF. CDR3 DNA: TGTGCCAGCAGTCTCCGATTAGCCCCCTACGAGCAGTACTTC.

The CDR3 DNA reads TGTGCCAGCAGTATACAGGGGCCGTACGAGCAGTACTTC. Translated, it gives CASSIQGPYEQYF. The chain combines TRBV28 with TRBJ2-7; 7 bases map to TRBD1. The CDR3 covers 13 residues. CDR1 MDHEN and CDR2 SYDVKM come from the germline V gene. J was trimmed by 4 bases and V by 5 bases; bases with no gene match: 5. Full variable domain (remainder filled in from reference TRBV28 and TRBJ2-7): DVKVTQSSRYLVKRTGEKVFLECVQDMDHENMFWYRQDPGLGLRLIYFSYDVKMKEKGDIPEGYSVSREKKERFSLILESASTNQTSMYLCASSIQGPYEQYFGPGTRLTVT.

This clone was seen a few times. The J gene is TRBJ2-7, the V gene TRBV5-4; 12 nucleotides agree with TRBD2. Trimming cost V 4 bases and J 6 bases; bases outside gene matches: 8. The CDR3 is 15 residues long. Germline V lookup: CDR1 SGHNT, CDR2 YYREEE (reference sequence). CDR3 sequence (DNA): TGTGCCAGCAGCCCGGCGCCTAGCGGGAGGGGCGAGCAGTACTTC. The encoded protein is CASSPAPSGRGEQYF.

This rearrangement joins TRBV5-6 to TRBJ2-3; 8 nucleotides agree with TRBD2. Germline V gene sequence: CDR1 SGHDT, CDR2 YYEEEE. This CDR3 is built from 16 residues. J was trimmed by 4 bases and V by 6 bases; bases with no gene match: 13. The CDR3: CASTTAWREVSDTQYF. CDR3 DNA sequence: TGTGCCAGCACCACGGCCTGGCGGGAGGTGTCAGATACGCAGTATTTT.

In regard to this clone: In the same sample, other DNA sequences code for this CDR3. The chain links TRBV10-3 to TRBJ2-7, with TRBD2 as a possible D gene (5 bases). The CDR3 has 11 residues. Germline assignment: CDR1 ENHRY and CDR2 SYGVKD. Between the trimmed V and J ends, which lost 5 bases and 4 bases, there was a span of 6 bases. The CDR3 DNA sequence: TGTGCCATCAGTAGCGGATACGAGCAGTACTTC. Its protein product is CAISSGYEQYF.

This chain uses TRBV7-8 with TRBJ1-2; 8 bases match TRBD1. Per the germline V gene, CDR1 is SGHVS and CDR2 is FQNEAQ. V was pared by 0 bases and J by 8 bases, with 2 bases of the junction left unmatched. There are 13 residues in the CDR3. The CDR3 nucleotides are TGTGCCAGCAGCTTAGCGTCAGGGGGCGGCTACACCTTC. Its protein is CASSLASGGGYTF.

CDR3 DNA: TGTGCCAGCAGTCCAGGGTGGGGCACAGATACGCAGTATTTT. Its translation: CASSPGWGTDTQYF. This rearrangement joins TRBV27 to TRBJ2-3; tentatively, D is TRBD1 (5 bases). The germline V gene encodes CDR1 MNHEY and CDR2 SMNVEV (reference sequence). V shed 5 bases and J shed 1 base, with 10 bases lying between them. This CDR3 is built from 14 residues.

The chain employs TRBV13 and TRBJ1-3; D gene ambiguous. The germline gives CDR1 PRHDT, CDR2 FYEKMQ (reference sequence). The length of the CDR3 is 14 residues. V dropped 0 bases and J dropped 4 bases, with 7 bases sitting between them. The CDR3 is CASSLGNKGNTIYF. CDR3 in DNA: TGTGCCAGCAGCTTAGGTAACAAAGGAAACACCATATATTTT.

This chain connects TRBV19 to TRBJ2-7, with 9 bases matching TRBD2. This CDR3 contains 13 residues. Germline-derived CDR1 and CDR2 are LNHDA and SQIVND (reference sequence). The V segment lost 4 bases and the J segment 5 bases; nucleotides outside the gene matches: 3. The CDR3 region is CASSNSGRHEQYF. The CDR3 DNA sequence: TGTGCCAGTAGTAATAGCGGGAGACACGAGCAGTACTTC.